A selection of T cell receptor beta chains follows, all from one sample in a study of blood T cell repertoires in COVID-19. The assay was immunoSEQ multiplex PCR, and TCRdb's table has in-frame clones only and misses some. The repertoire includes about 270,000 clones, 85% to 95% of them detected once, and 2.5% to 3% sits in the top ten. Sequencing was performed on PBMCs or T cells enriched from blood (not recorded which). All receptors come from a man in his forties who had been exposed to COVID-19. Both conserved end residues are part of each CDR3. The D gene is left open where the match is weak. The size entry is marked missing in some rows and otherwise reads once, few, many or a size class.

d_call	clone_size	j_call	v_call	cdr3_nt	cdr3_aa
NA	once	TRBJ1-1	TRBV27	TGTGCCAGCAGTTTCTACAGGATCCGGGAGGCAACTGAAGCTTTCTTT	CASSFYRIREATEAFF
NA	once	TRBJ1-2	TRBV19	TGTGCCAGTAGTGTCGGGTATGGAATAGGTGGCTACACCTTC	CASSVGYGIGGYTF
TRBD1	NA	TRBJ1-1	TRBV20-1	TGCAGTGCTAGTACAGGGGGGAACACTGAAGCTTTCTTT	CSASTGGNTEAFF
NA	NA	TRBJ2-2	TRBV7-6	TGTGCCAGCAGCCGAGTCACCGGGGAGCTGTTTTTT	CASSRVTGELFF
NA	NA	TRBJ1-2	TRBV6-5	TGTGCCAGCAGTTACTCAGGGCAGGGTAGCAGGGGCTACACCTTC	CASSYSGQGSRGYTF
TRBD2	NA	TRBJ2-2	TRBV2	TGTGCCAGCAGGACCCCGACTAGCGGAGGCACCGGGGAGCTGTTTTTT	CASRTPTSGGTGELFF
TRBD1	NA	TRBJ1-4	TRBV13	TGTGCCAGCAGCTTAGGGGGACAGGGGGCGGAAAAACTGTTTTTT	CASSLGGQGAEKLFF
TRBD2	NA	TRBJ2-1	TRBV29-1	TGCAGCGTGGCCCCCGGGACTAACAATGAGCAGTTCTTC	CSVAPGTNNEQFF
TRBD2	NA	TRBJ2-2	TRBV11-2	TGTGCCAGCACTCAGATAGCGGGAGCGGTCACCGGGGAGCTGTTTTTT	CASTQIAGAVTGELFF
TRBD1	NA	TRBJ1-6	TRBV19	TGTGCCAGTAGTCCAGGGGGCATTTCACCCCTCCACTTT	CASSPGGISPLHF
NA	NA	TRBJ1-2	TRBV5-6	TGTGCCAGCAGCTCGAGGCGGGGGGCGGACTATGGCTACACCTTC	CASSSRRGADYGYTF
TRBD2	NA	TRBJ2-1	TRBV6-4	TGTGCCAGCAGTGGTATAGCGGGAGGGCCAACTGAGCAGTTCTTC	CASSGIAGGPTEQFF
NA	NA	TRBJ1-2	TRBV28	TGTGCCAGCAGTCCCTTGGGCCGATCCTATGGCTACACCTTC	CASSPLGRSYGYTF
TRBD1	NA	TRBJ2-7	TRBV4-2	TGTGCCAGCAGCCAAGAGGGAGGACAGGGAAGCGAGCAGTACTTC	CASSQEGGQGSEQYF
NA	NA	TRBJ1-4	TRBV2	TGTGCCAGCAGACAACAGGGCGAGACTGAAAAACTGTTTTTT	CASRQQGETEKLFF
NA	NA	TRBJ1-1	TRBV5-8	TGTGCCAGCAGCTTGTCACCGGGAATGAACACTGAAGCTTTCTTT	CASSLSPGMNTEAFF
TRBD1	NA	TRBJ2-2	TRBV24-1	TGTGCCACCAAAACCGGGACAGGGGCCGGGGAGCTGTTTTTT	CATKTGTGAGELFF
NA	NA	TRBJ1-2	TRBV27	TGTGCCAGCAGTTTATCGGGCACCCGGGGCTATGGCTACACCTTC	CASSLSGTRGYGYTF
TRBD1	once	TRBJ1-4	TRBV4-1	TGCGCCAGCAGCCGAGACCCCGGGACAGGGAGTAATGAAAAACTGTTTTTT	CASSRDPGTGSNEKLFF
TRBD1	NA	TRBJ1-2	TRBV4-2	TGTGCCAGCAGCCAAGAGGGACAGGGAGTATTCGGCTACACCTTC	CASSQEGQGVFGYTF
TRBD1	NA	TRBJ2-1	TRBV7-9	TGTGCCAGCAGCCACGGGACAGCCAATGAGCAGTTCTTC	CASSHGTANEQFF
NA	NA	TRBJ2-6	TRBV12-5	TGTGCTAGTGGTGCCCCAGGGACAAGAGCTGGGGCCAACGTCCTGACTTTC	CASGAPGTRAGANVLTF
NA	NA	TRBJ1-5	TRBV19	TGTGCCAGTAGTATAGGCGGATCTCATAGGCCCCAGCATTTT	CASSIGGSHRPQHF
NA	NA	TRBJ2-3	TRBV29-1	TGCAGCGTTGGGGGCAGGCAGCGAGATACGCAGTATTTT	CSVGGRQRDTQYF
TRBD1	NA	TRBJ2-1	TRBV28	TGTGCCAGCAGTTTGCAGGGGACAGGGAGCGATGAGCAGTTCTTC	CASSLQGTGSDEQFF
NA	NA	TRBJ2-2	TRBV4-2	TGTGCCAGCAGCCAAGAACGTCTAGCCAACACCGGGGAGCTGTTTTTT	CASSQERLANTGELFF
NA	NA	TRBJ1-6	TRBV4-2	TGTGCCAGCAACCCAAGTGAGGTCTCGGAAAATTCACCCCTCCACTTT	CASNPSEVSENSPLHF
NA	NA	TRBJ2-3	TRBV28	TGTGCCAGCAGTTTAGTCTCCAGGGATACGCAGTATTTT	CASSLVSRDTQYF
TRBD1	NA	TRBJ2-7	TRBV6-5	TGTGCCAGCAGTTCGACAGGGTTTAACTACGAGCAGTACTTC	CASSSTGFNYEQYF
TRBD1	NA	TRBJ2-3	TRBV9	TGTGCCAGCAGCCGAGGGGACAGGGGTGTGGATACGCAGTATTTT	CASSRGDRGVDTQYF
TRBD2	NA	TRBJ2-1	TRBV23-1	TGCGCCAGCAGCCCTAGCGGCCAATTCATTCCCAATGAGCAGTTCTTC	CASSPSGQFIPNEQFF
NA	NA	TRBJ2-3	TRBV19	TGTGCCAGTACCACAGCAATAGGCAACCGGCCAGATACGCAGTATTTT	CASTTAIGNRPDTQYF
NA	NA	TRBJ1-2	TRBV14	TGTGCCAGCAGCCATCTCGCGAGCAACTATGGCTACACCTTC	CASSHLASNYGYTF
TRBD1	NA	TRBJ1-5	TRBV5-8	TGTGCCAGCAGCTACAAACAGGGACAGGGGGGATGGCCCCAGCATTTT	CASSYKQGQGGWPQHF
NA	NA	TRBJ2-6	TRBV6-1	TGTGCCAGCAGTGATTCGGTCAGGGAGGTATCTGGGGCCAACGTCCTGACTTTC	CASSDSVREVSGANVLTF
TRBD1	NA	TRBJ1-1	TRBV30	TGTGCCTGGAGTCCTCGACAGGGGGAAGCTTTCTTT	CAWSPRQGEAFF
TRBD1	NA	TRBJ2-4	TRBV19	TGTGCCAGTAGTACGGGACAGGGAGGATGGATTCAGTACTTC	CASSTGQGGWIQYF
NA	NA	TRBJ1-5	TRBV27	TGTGCCAGCAGCAGGAATCCGGCGAGCAATCAGCCCCAGCATTTT	CASSRNPASNQPQHF
NA	NA	TRBJ1-2	TRBV29-1	TGCAGCGCCTGGACAGTATGGGGCTATGGCTACACCTTC	CSAWTVWGYGYTF
NA	NA	TRBJ2-3	TRBV27	TGTGCCAGCAGTTTCGGGGCAGATACGCAGTATTTT	CASSFGADTQYF
TRBD1	once	TRBJ1-6	TRBV30	TGTGCTCAAGGGACAGATTATAATTCACCCCTCCACTTT	CAQGTDYNSPLHF
NA	once	TRBJ1-1	TRBV28	TGTGCCAGCAGACTTACAGGGATCACTGAAGCTTTCTTT	CASRLTGITEAFF
NA	NA	TRBJ1-1	TRBV4-2	TGTGCCAGCAGCCCGAGGGCAGACGATAACACTGAAGCTTTCTTT	CASSPRADDNTEAFF
TRBD2	NA	TRBJ2-1	TRBV30	TGTGCCTGGAGTGAAATAGCGGGAGCCCCATACAATGAGCAGTTCTTC	CAWSEIAGAPYNEQFF
TRBD1	once	TRBJ1-5	TRBV23-1	TGCGCCAGCCCCCGTACAGGGGGCGCCCCGAATCTGAGCAATCAGCCCCAGCATTTT	CASPRTGGAPNLSNQPQHF
NA	NA	TRBJ2-1	TRBV5-4	TGTGCCAGCAGCTTGGGCGAGGTCCGATTCAATGAGCAGTTCTTC	CASSLGEVRFNEQFF
TRBD1	NA	TRBJ2-2	TRBV6-5	TGTGCCAGCAGTCCCAGGGGGCGCACCGGGGAGCTGTTTTTT	CASSPRGRTGELFF
TRBD1	NA	TRBJ1-6	TRBV27	TGTGCCAGCAGTCCTCAAACCGGGACAGGGGGCAGGTTCTATAATTCACCCCTCCACTTT	CASSPQTGTGGRFYNSPLHF
TRBD1	NA	TRBJ1-2	TRBV27	TGTGCCAGCAGTGTAACCCCAGGGGGATTGGGCTACACCTTC	CASSVTPGGLGYTF